This TCR beta chain stems from a study of post-analysis software for immune sequencing data. As for the study in general: As for disease course, relapsing-remitting, secondary progressive and progressive-relapsing multiple sclerosis were all included.

General study results and limits: People with multiple sclerosis had a significantly lower normalized Chao1 diversity than controls did. The study found TRBV5-6, TRBV5-1 and TRBV20-1 among four to six TRBV segments more frequent in patients than controls.

Unique molecular identifiers were present in the TCR beta cDNA libraries. From approximately 0.95 to 9.8 million T cells, around 500,000 cDNA molecules were obtained. Each CDR3 protein gets one entry after TCRdb re-called the PCR reads with MiXCR. The table includes 600,000 to 750,000 distinct CDR3 sequences, approximately 60% detected once. In the case of this clonotype: Its antigen is unknown.

The CDR3 totals 15 residues. Germline CDR1 SGHDT, CDR2 YYEEEE. The trim removed 4 bases at V and 5 bases at J, leaving 7 bases unmatched. This chain links TRBV5-6 with TRBJ2-1; 9 bases agree with TRBD2. The sample was blood. This clonotype was obtained from a girl aged 2 to 9 with multiple sclerosis. The CDR3, as DNA: TGTGCCAGCAGCCCCCTAGCGGGACGCCACAATGAGCAGTTCTTC. Translation: CASSPLAGRHNEQFF.